The subject of this entry is one TCR beta chain. Roughly 0.45 to 1 ug RNA was reverse transcribed with random hexamers. TCRdb itself ran the immunoSEQ multiplex PCR reads through MiXCR, one entry per CDR3 protein. The sample holds about 150,000 distinct CDR3 sequences, nearly 97% seen once. Germline V CDR1 and CDR2: SEHNR, FQNEAQ (reference sequence). The V end lost 1 base, the J end lost 7 bases, and 7 bases lay between the germline ends. The CDR3 consists of 12 residues. The sample belongs to a study of CD8 T cells in Susac syndrome. The chain links TRBV7-9 to TRBJ1-1, with D unclear. Sequenced sample: CD8+ T cells from PBMCs. The sequence derives from a human donor with multiple sclerosis. CDR3 amino acids: CASSLGGFEAFF. CDR3 DNA: TGTGCCAGCAGCTTAGGTGGCTTTGAAGCTTTCTTT.